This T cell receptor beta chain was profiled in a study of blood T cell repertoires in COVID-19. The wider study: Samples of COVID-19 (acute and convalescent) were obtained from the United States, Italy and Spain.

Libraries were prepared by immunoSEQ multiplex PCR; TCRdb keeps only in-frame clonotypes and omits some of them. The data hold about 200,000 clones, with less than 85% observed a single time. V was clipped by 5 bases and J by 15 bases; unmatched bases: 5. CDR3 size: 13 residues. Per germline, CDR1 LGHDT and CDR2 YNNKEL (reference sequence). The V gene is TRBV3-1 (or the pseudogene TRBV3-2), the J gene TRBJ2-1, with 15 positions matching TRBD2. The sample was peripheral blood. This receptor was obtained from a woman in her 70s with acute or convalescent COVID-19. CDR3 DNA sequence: TGTGCCAGCAGCGCAGGACTAGCGGGAGGGTTGTTCTTC. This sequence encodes CASSAGLAGGLFF.